One and the same sample provided the 20 T cell receptor beta chains below, sequenced in a study of T cell changes during pregnancy in multiple sclerosis. This table comes from immunoSEQ multiplex PCR, and its TCRdb copy is limited to in-frame clones, with some not included. The sample contains 90,000 or so clones, 92% of which appear only once. The material sequenced was peripheral blood, taken in the first trimester of pregnancy. All receptors come from a female donor with multiple sclerosis, enrolled in a pregnancy study.

This chain uses TRBV29-1 with TRBJ2-7; possibly TRBD1 for D (6 bases). V dropped 3 bases and J dropped 5 bases, with 14 bases sitting between them. Germline V gene lookup returns CDR1 SQVTM and CDR2 ANQGSEA. This CDR3 region has 13 residues. The DNA for the CDR3 is TGCAGCGTTGACAGGGGCTACGGGCACGAGCAGTACTTC. Encoded protein: CSVDRGYGHEQYF.

The genes are TRBV18 and TRBJ2-1, with 7 nucleotides matching TRBD1. The J segment lost 4 bases and the V segment lost 0 bases, leaving 6 bases of the junction unmatched. The CDR3 has 16 amino acids. Germline V lookup: CDR1 KGHSH, CDR2 LQKENI. The DNA of the CDR3 is TGTGCCAGCTCACCACCAGGACAGGCGGTTTACAATGAGCAGTTCTTC. Translating it yields CASSPPGQAVYNEQFF.

The chain joins TRBV15 to TRBJ2-7; a possible D gene is TRBD1 (5 bases). The CDR3 is 16 amino acids. V lost 0 bases and J 6 bases, leaving 18 bases between the germline ends. In germline, CDR1 is LNHNV, CDR2 YYDKDF (reference sequence). In DNA, the CDR3 is TGTGCCACCAGCAGAGATCGTTCCACAGGATCGGGCGAGCAGTACTTC. The encoded protein is CATSRDRSTGSGEQYF.

A single count supports this clone. The rearrangement links TRBV30 to TRBJ2-3; TRBD2 might be the D (5 bases). CDR1 is GTSNPN and CDR2 is SVGIG in the germline V gene (reference sequence). The CDR3 sequence is 13 residues long. Trimming pared 0 bases from V and 6 bases from J, leaving 10 bases between. Here the CDR3 reads CAWSVGLGDTQYF. In DNA form, the CDR3 reads TGTGCCTGGAGTGTAGGACTCGGGGATACGCAGTATTTT.

The chain has TRBV29-1 and TRBJ1-1; D is ambiguous. The CDR3 is 13 residues long. V lost 5 bases to trimming and J lost 5 bases, with 15 bases between them. From germline, CDR1 is SQVTM and CDR2 ANQGSEA. In DNA, the CDR3 is TGCAGCGTTCATCTTCATGGCAAGACTGAAGCTTTCTTT. Translated: CSVHLHGKTEAFF.

The V gene is TRBV5-1, the J gene TRBJ2-1; the D gene is possibly TRBD2 (5 bases). Trimming cost V 0 bases and J 4 bases, with 11 bases left between them. Looked up from germline, CDR1 is SGHRS and CDR2 is YFSETQ. The CDR3 has 15 residues. This chain's CDR3 is CASSLVAGRYNEQFF. In nucleotides, the CDR3 is TGCGCCAGCAGCTTGGTGGCGGGTAGATACAATGAGCAGTTCTTC.

This clone was detected only a few times. The chain employs TRBV19 and TRBJ2-5; D might be TRBD2 (5 bases). The length of the CDR3 is 13 residues. Trimming stripped 7 bases from V and 4 bases from J, with 13 bases between. Per germline, CDR1 LNHDA and CDR2 SQIVND (reference sequence). The chain's CDR3 is CASKVAGLETQYF. Written as DNA, the CDR3 is TGTGCCAGTAAGGTGGCGGGTTTAGAGACCCAGTACTTC. The full variable domain, completed using reference TRBV19 and TRBJ2-5, is DGGITQSPKYLFRKEGQNVTLSCEQNLNHDAMYWYRQDPGQGLRLIYYSQIVNDFQKGDIAEGYSVSREKKESFPLTVTSAQKNPTAFYLCASKVAGLETQYFGPGTRLLVL.

CDR3 nucleotide sequence: TGTGCCAGCAGTTTCTCGGAGCTATCAGATACGCAGTATTTT. Protein product: CASSFSELSDTQYF. The V gene is TRBV28, the J gene TRBJ2-3, with unresolved D. Germline V gives CDR1 MDHEN, CDR2 SYDVKM. Trimming took off 3 bases at V and 4 bases at J, with 11 bases between the two ends. The CDR3 is 14 amino acids.

This sequence joins TRBV6-5 and TRBJ2-3; 7 bases line up with TRBD2. Trimming removed 6 bases from V and 4 bases from J; junction bases left unmatched: 10. The CDR3 has 15 amino acids. Germline CDR1 MNHEY, CDR2 SVGAGI. Here the CDR3 DNA reads TGTGCCAGCAGCCCTTGGACTAGTTCGGCAGATACGCAGTATTTT. Protein sequence: CASSPWTSSADTQYF.

This clone was recorded only once. The chain is built from TRBV19 and TRBJ2-3, with D perhaps TRBD1 (5 bases). CDR1 is LNHDA and CDR2 is SQIVND in the germline V gene (reference sequence). The length of the CDR3 is 15 residues. Trimming removed 3 bases at V and 2 bases at J, with 12 bases between. CDR3: CASSMSGYSTDTQYF. CDR3 DNA: TGTGCCAGTAGTATGTCAGGGTATTCCACAGATACGCAGTATTTT.

The chain employs TRBV7-8 and TRBJ2-7; 9 nucleotides line up with TRBD1. The V gene's germline CDR1 is SGHVS and CDR2 FQNEAQ. The V and J ends lost 5 bases and 2 bases, in that order; junction bases with no gene match: 7. This CDR3 has 15 residues. The CDR3 DNA reads TGTGCCAGCAGCCGGGACAGGGTAATGCCCTACGAGCAGTACTTC. Amino acids: CASSRDRVMPYEQYF.

The chain has TRBV7-9 and TRBJ1-1; D gene ambiguous. The CDR3 sequence is 11 residues long. The ends were cut back, 11 bases at V and 0 bases at J, with 7 bases in the middle. The germline V gene encodes CDR1 SEHNR and CDR2 FQNEAQ (reference sequence). The CDR3 here is CAGQMNTEAFF. The CDR3 region has the DNA TGTGCCGGCCAGATGAACACTGAAGCTTTCTTT.

There are a few counts of this clone. The chain uses TRBV29-1 and TRBJ1-1; 8 bases are shared with TRBD1. The CDR3 is made up of 13 amino acids. CDR1 SQVTM and CDR2 ANQGSEA come from the germline V gene. V trimming: 7 bases; J trimming: 0 bases; junction bases outside the gene matches: 4. In DNA form, the CDR3 reads TGCAGCGCCTGGGACAGGCTGAACACTGAAGCTTTCTTT. It yields the protein CSAWDRLNTEAFF.

This clone was seen a single time. The J gene is TRBJ2-3, the V gene TRBV11-2; 11 bases align to TRBD2. J lost 2 bases, V lost 5 bases, and 12 bases had no gene match. Germline-derived CDR1 and CDR2 are SGHAT and FQNNGV. CDR3 length: 18 residues. CDR3 region: CASSPYTGGLAATDTQYF. The CDR3, as DNA: TGTGCCAGCAGCCCGTACACCGGGGGACTAGCGGCCACAGATACGCAGTATTTT.

CDR3 in amino acids: CASSIGSLRREKLFF. CDR3 in DNA: TGTGCCAGTAGTATCGGGTCTCTCAGGAGGGAAAAACTGTTTTTT. The V gene is TRBV19, the J gene TRBJ1-4; D is ambiguous. The CDR3 has 15 amino acids. The germline gives CDR1 LNHDA, CDR2 SQIVND (reference sequence). The ends were cut back, 3 bases at V and 8 bases at J, with 16 bases in the middle.

This chain uses TRBV5-1 with TRBJ1-1, with D perhaps TRBD1 (6 bases). With 2 bases removed from V and 8 bases from J, the gap between germline ends came to 10 bases. Germline loops: CDR1 SGHRS, CDR2 YFSETQ. The CDR3 covers 12 residues. The CDR3 protein is CASSLSGTEAFF. The CDR3, as DNA: TGCGCCAGCAGCTTATCCGGGACAGAAGCTTTCTTT.

The rearrangement links TRBV18 to TRBJ2-1; 7 bases agree with TRBD2. The CDR3 loop spans 15 amino acids. V lost 1 base and J lost 4; bases outside the gene matches: 4. CDR1 and CDR2 (germline): KGHSH, LQKENI. The CDR3 nucleotides read TGTGCCAGCTCACCACAGCGGGACTTGTACAATGAGCAGTTCTTC. Residues: CASSPQRDLYNEQFF.

This chain uses TRBV4-3 with TRBJ2-7, with 7 nucleotides matching TRBD2. This CDR3 has 14 residues. Per the germline V gene, CDR1 is LGHNA and CDR2 is YSLEER. V was clipped by 2 bases and J by 7 bases; unmatched bases: 8. In nucleotides, the CDR3 is TGCGCCAGCAGCCAACATCGACTAGCTGGAGAGCAGTACTTC. Translated, it gives CASSQHRLAGEQYF.

As regards this clone: The limits of the CDR3 on the DNA are not certain, so only TCRdb's listed CDR3 is given. The chain employs TRBV9 and TRBJ2-3; the DNA was not used to check the table's D call, TRBD2. From germline, CDR1 is SGDLS and CDR2 YYNGEE. A total of 17 residues make up the CDR3, ends included. The CDR3 loop reads CASSVGPGLASSDTQYF.

The V and J genes are TRBV19 and TRBJ1-1, with TRBD1 identical over 9 bases. With V trimmed by 5 bases and J by 5 bases, 9 bases remained unmatched. The CDR3 sequence is 15 residues long. Germline CDR1 is LNHDA and CDR2 is SQIVND (reference sequence). DNA for the CDR3: TGTGCCAGTAGTCCCCAGACAGGGGGAAGGACTGAAGCTTTCTTT. Amino acid sequence: CASSPQTGGRTEAFF.